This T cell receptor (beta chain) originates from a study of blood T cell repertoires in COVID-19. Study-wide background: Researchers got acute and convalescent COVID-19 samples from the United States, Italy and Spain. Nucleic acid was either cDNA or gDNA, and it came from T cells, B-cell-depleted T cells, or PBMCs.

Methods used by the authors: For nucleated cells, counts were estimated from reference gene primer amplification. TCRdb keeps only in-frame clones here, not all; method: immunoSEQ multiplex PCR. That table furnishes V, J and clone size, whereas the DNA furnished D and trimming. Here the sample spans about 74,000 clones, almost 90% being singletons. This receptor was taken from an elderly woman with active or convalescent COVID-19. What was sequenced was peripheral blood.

CDR3 DNA: TGCGCCAGCAGCTTGGCTGGACAGAGCCATGGCTACACCTTC. Amino acid sequence: CASSLAGQSHGYTF. The rearrangement joins TRBV5-1 to TRBJ1-2; a weak D match, TRBD1 (6 bases). The CDR3 is 14 amino acids. CDR1 and CDR2 from the germline V gene are SGHRS and YFSETQ. The V end lost 0 bases, the J end lost 6 bases, and 12 bases lay between the germline ends. Using reference TRBV5-1 and TRBJ1-2 for the parts outside the CDR3, the full variable domain is KAGVTQTPRYLIKTRGQQVTLSCSPISGHRSVSWYQQTPGQGLQFLFEYFSETQRNKGNFPGRFSGRQFSNSRSEMNVSTLELGDSALYLCASSLAGQSHGYTFGSGTRLTVV.